The 26 T cell receptor beta chains below all came from one sample that was sequenced in a study of regulatory T cells in long-lasting Graves disease. The TCR beta library used iRepertoire HTBI primers with Arm-PCR amplification of CDR3. Each CDR3 protein is one row after TCRdb ran MiXCR on the multiplex PCR reads. The sample yields under 300,000 distinct CDR3 sequences, about 17% seen once. As for time point: newly diagnosed GD, antithyroid drugs for less than 3 months. Scientists built the TCR library using RNA that was extracted from PBMCs. In addition, the sample was reused for a study of T cells in Graves' hyperthyroidism and ophthalmopathy.

Sequencing was performed on peripheral blood mononuclear cells (PBMCs), taken at new diagnosis, from a patient treated with antithyroid drugs. Receptor source: a woman aged 25-40 years with Graves disease.

At least ten counts were recorded for this clonotype. The V gene is TRBV11-1, the J gene TRBJ2-5; a weak D match, TRBD1 (6 bases). Germline V CDR1 and CDR2: SGHAT, FQDESV (reference sequence). V shed 7 bases and J shed 1 base, with 22 bases lying between them. This CDR3 has 17 residues. The CDR3 DNA is TGTGCCAGCACCGTACAGGGCCCGGGAATTCTCCAAGAGACCCAGTACTTC. Translation gives CASTVQGPGILQETQYF. Based on the CDR3 plus reference TRBV11-1 and TRBJ2-5, the full variable domain is EAEVAQSPRYKITEKSQAVAFWCDPISGHATLYWYRQILGQGPELLVQFQDESVVDDSQLPKDRFSAERLKGVDSTLKIQPAELGDSAMYLCASTVQGPGILQETQYFGPGTRLLVL.

This clonotype was recorded many times. This chain uses TRBV4-2 with TRBJ1-4, with D possibly matching TRBD1 (5 bases). Trimming removed 0 bases from V and 4 bases from J, with 12 bases in between. Germline values: CDR1 LGHNA, CDR2 YNFKEQ. This CDR3 spans 16 amino acids. The CDR3 is CASSQDRRDGNEKLFF. In DNA form, the CDR3 reads TGTGCCAGCAGCCAAGATCGAAGGGACGGTAATGAAAAACTGTTTTTT.

This clonotype came up many times. V is TRBV12-3 or TRBV12-4 and J is TRBJ2-2; a possible D gene is TRBD1 (6 bases). With 3 bases removed from V and 1 base from J, the gap between germline ends came to 9 bases. The length of the CDR3 is 15 residues. In nucleotides, the CDR3 is TGTGCCAGCAGTTTCCGGGACAAGAACACCGGGGAGCTGTTTTTT. It codes for CASSFRDKNTGELFF.

This clonotype was counted at least ten times. The genes are TRBV20-1 and TRBJ1-2; 8 bases map to TRBD1. Trimming removed 6 bases from V and 7 bases from J; junction bases left unmatched: 7. The germline CDR1 and CDR2 sequences are DFQATT and SNEGSKA (reference sequence). CDR3 length: 12 amino acids. As DNA, the CDR3 is TGCAGTGCAAAGCAGGGGGCGTCTGGCTACACCTTC. As protein: CSAKQGASGYTF.

Many counts were recorded for this clonotype. The chain employs TRBV6-1 and TRBJ2-5; 7 bases match TRBD1. Germline CDR1 is MNHNS and CDR2 is SASEGT. Unmatched junction bases numbered 3, after V lost 6 bases and J lost 2 bases. The CDR3 extends over 13 amino acids. CDR3 loop: CASSGTAQETQYF. The CDR3 nucleotides read TGTGCCAGCAGCGGGACAGCACAAGAGACCCAGTACTTC.

This clonotype came up many times. The chain employs TRBV20-1 and TRBJ1-1; D unresolved. The CDR3 is 16 amino acids. Between the trimmed V and J ends, which lost 4 bases and 1 base, there was a span of 19 bases. Germline CDR1 reads DFQATT; CDR2 reads SNEGSKA (reference sequence). CDR3 DNA: TGCAGTGCTACTGAGGACTACTGGAGAGAGAACACTGAAGCTTTCTTT. This codes for CSATEDYWRENTEAFF.

This clonotype was detected many times. V is TRBV13 and J is TRBJ2-5; 7 bases are shared with TRBD2. CDR3 size: 13 residues. The junction had 3 bases not matched to a gene; V was cut back by 3 bases and J by 5 bases. Germline CDR1 reads PRHDT; CDR2 reads FYEKMQ (reference sequence). This chain's CDR3 is CASSFGGGETQYF. For the CDR3, the DNA is TGTGCCAGCAGCTTCGGCGGGGGTGAGACCCAGTACTTC.

This clonotype showed up many times. This sequence joins TRBV6-1 and TRBJ1-1; no firm D call. The CDR3 has 13 amino acids. V gave up 1 base and J gave up 5 bases, with 8 bases separating them. Germline CDR1 MNHNS, CDR2 SASEGT. The CDR3 loop is CASSEGRTTEAFF. The CDR3 DNA reads TGTGCCAGCAGTGAAGGACGCACTACTGAAGCTTTCTTT.

Of note for this clonotype: A far bigger clonotype differs at one base, so this is likely a read error. The chain joins TRBV11-1 to TRBJ1-4; tentative D call: TRBD1 (5 bases). The germline V and J ends were trimmed by 1 base and 6 bases, with 18 bases remaining between them. CDR3 length: 17 residues. Per the germline V gene, CDR1 is SGHAT and CDR2 is FQDESV (reference sequence). CDR3 sequence: CASSLGIRGLQDEKLFF. CDR3 in DNA: TGTGCCAGCAGCTTAGGGATACGGGGACTGCAGGATGAAAAACTGTTTTTT.

The rearrangement links TRBV7-9 to TRBJ2-1, with a tentative D call TRBD2 (6 bases). Germline CDR1 reads SEHNR; CDR2 reads FQNEAQ (reference sequence). This CDR3 comprises 16 residues. Trimming took 1 base from V and 3 from J, leaving 13 bases between them. CDR3 sequence: CASSLEPRRGYNEQFF. The CDR3 region has the DNA TGTGCCAGCAGCTTAGAGCCCAGGCGGGGCTACAATGAGCAGTTCTTC.

This clonotype was counted many times. The chain couples TRBV29-1 to TRBJ1-2; 8 bases are shared with TRBD1. CDR3 length equals 15 residues. Losses at the gene ends were 7 bases for V and 4 bases for J; bases not matched to a gene: 14. In germline, CDR1 is SQVTM, CDR2 ANQGSEA. CDR3 nucleotide sequence: TGCAGCGCCGTATATCCAGGGGGCGCGATCTATGGCTACACCTTC. This codes for CSAVYPGGAIYGYTF.

The table lists this clonotype with many counts. V is TRBV4-2 and J is TRBJ1-1; unclear D gene. CDR3 length equals 17 residues. Germline V gene sequence: CDR1 LGHNA, CDR2 YNFKEQ. Trimming took off 0 bases at V and 1 base at J, with 15 bases between the two ends. DNA of the CDR3: TGTGCCAGCAGCCAAGATCCGCGGTTGAGGAGGAACACTGAAGCTTTCTTT. Protein product: CASSQDPRLRRNTEAFF.

This clonotype was counted many times. This chain connects TRBV12-5 to TRBJ2-5; D unresolved. CDR1 is LGHNT, CDR2 FRNRAP, per germline. Trimming pared 1 base from V and 1 base from J, leaving 4 bases between. This CDR3 spans 13 amino acids. The CDR3 DNA reads as TGTGCTAGTGGTTTGGGGATCCAAGAGACCCAGTACTTC. This gives the protein CASGLGIQETQYF.

Notes on this clonotype: One base away lies a much larger clone, so this may be a sequencing read error. The CDR3 ends on some other residue instead of the conserved phenylalanine or tryptophan, so this is likely a read error. The chain carries TRBV20-1 and TRBJ1-1; D ambiguous. The germline V gene encodes CDR1 DFQATT and CDR2 SNEGSKA (reference sequence). Trimming shortened V by 3 bases and J by 0 bases, and 8 bases separated the two germline ends. CDR3 size: 13 residues. The CDR3 bases are TGCAGTGCTAGTTCCCTCCTGAACACTGAAGCTTTCTCT. This codes for CSASSLLNTEAFS.

This clonotype was picked up many times. The chain is built from TRBV5-1 and TRBJ2-3; D is unresolved. Germline V gene sequence: CDR1 SGHRS, CDR2 YFSETQ. CDR3 length: 15 amino acids. V was clipped by 0 bases and J by 2 bases, with 10 bases between them. The CDR3 is CASSLVMQPTDTQYF. In DNA form, the CDR3 reads TGCGCCAGCAGCTTGGTGATGCAGCCCACAGATACGCAGTATTTT.

This clonotype was seen ten or more times. The rearrangement links TRBV2 to TRBJ2-1, with D hard to call. Trimming shortened V by 5 bases and J by 4 bases, and 6 bases separated the two germline ends. Germline values: CDR1 SNHLY, CDR2 FYNNEI. The CDR3 is made up of 12 amino acids. CDR3 residues: CASSTSYNEQFF. The CDR3 DNA sequence: TGTGCCAGCAGTACCAGTTACAATGAGCAGTTCTTC. The whole variable domain, remainder taken from reference TRBV2 and TRBJ2-1, is EPEVTQTPSHQVTQMGQEVILRCVPISNHLYFYWYRQILGQKVEFLVSFYNNEISEKSEIFDDQFSVERPDGSNFTLKIRSTKLEDSAMYFCASSTSYNEQFFGPGTRLTVL.

This clonotype appeared many times. The CDR3 bases are TGTGCCATCAGTGAGCAGGGGGGGACGATCCAAGAGACCCAGTACTTC. Translation: CAISEQGGTIQETQYF. The chain uses TRBV10-3 and TRBJ2-5; D possibly uses TRBD1 or TRBD2 (7 bases each). The CDR3 totals 16 residues. The ends were cut back, 2 bases at V and 1 base at J, with 14 bases in the middle. Germline CDR1 ENHRY, CDR2 SYGVKD.

The sample holds a few counts of this clonotype. This rearrangement joins TRBV27 to TRBJ1-5, with D unresolved. The CDR3 is 15 residues long. Germline CDR1 reads MNHEY; CDR2 reads SMNVEV (reference sequence). V gave up 5 bases and J gave up 3 bases, with 14 bases separating them. The CDR3 sequence is CASSAQVTLNQPQHF. The DNA of the CDR3 is TGTGCCAGCAGTGCCCAGGTGACGCTCAATCAGCCCCAGCATTTT.

This clonotype has ten or more counts. The chain couples TRBV6-9 to TRBJ2-7, with D maybe TRBD2 (8 bases). Looked up from germline, CDR1 is MNHGY and CDR2 is SVAAGI. The CDR3 runs 18 residues. The V end was cut by 4 bases, the J end by 3 bases, with 25 bases between. The chain's CDR3 is CASSSGGRGGGRLYEQYF. The DNA for the CDR3 is TGTGCCAGCAGTTCAGGGGGACGTGGCGGGGGGCGACTCTACGAGCAGTACTTC.

This clonotype was counted ten times or more. The chain uses TRBV2 and TRBJ1-2, with 10 bases lining up with TRBD1. After removal of 8 bases from V and 3 bases from J, the junction contained 18 bases not matched to a gene. The CDR3 is 18 residues long. The germline V gene has CDR1 SNHLY and CDR2 FYNNEI. The DNA of the CDR3 is TGTGCCAGCTCCCGGAGTCGGCTCCGGGACAGGGGCGACTATGGCTACACCTTC. It specifies CASSRSRLRDRGDYGYTF.

In its sample, this clonotype was seen many times. V gene TRBV6-1 combines with J gene TRBJ1-5; D call uncertain. Germline CDR1 is MNHNS and CDR2 is SASEGT. The CDR3 has 14 residues. With 6 bases removed from V and 2 bases from J, the gap between germline ends came to 11 bases. The CDR3 loop reads CASRPLVRNQPQHF. For the CDR3, the DNA is TGTGCCAGCAGACCCCTCGTTCGCAATCAGCCCCAGCATTTT.

This clonotype was picked up many times. The V gene is TRBV12-3 or TRBV12-4, the J gene TRBJ1-4; no clear D gene. This CDR3 is 14 amino acids long. The V gene lost 3 bases and the J gene lost 8 bases, with 13 bases spanning the gap. Here the CDR3 reads CASSLDGITEKLFF. CDR3 bases: TGTGCCAGCAGTTTGGACGGTATTACCGAAAAACTGTTTTTT.

This clonotype was recorded many times. V gene TRBV6-2 or TRBV6-3 combines with J gene TRBJ2-7; 9 nucleotides agree with TRBD1. V lost 6 bases and J lost 3; bases outside the gene matches: 6. CDR1 MNHEY and CDR2 SVGEGT come from the germline V gene. The CDR3 has 14 amino acids. CDR3 in DNA: TGTGCCAGCAGCCTCGGGGACAGGGTCTACGAGCAGTACTTC. Translated, it gives CASSLGDRVYEQYF.

This clonotype was detected ten times or more. The CDR3 region is CASSPREMRGTGELFF. The CDR3 nucleotides read TGTGCCAGCAGTCCCCGTGAAATGAGGGGCACCGGGGAGCTGTTTTTT. This chain connects TRBV2 to TRBJ2-2; D may be TRBD1 or TRBD2 (5 bases each). V lost 5 bases and J 4 bases, leaving 17 bases between the germline ends. In germline, CDR1 is SNHLY, CDR2 FYNNEI. CDR3 length: 16 residues.

This clonotype was recorded at least ten times. V usage is TRBV20-1 and J usage is TRBJ2-1; 12 bases map to TRBD2. In germline, CDR1 is DFQATT, CDR2 SNEGSKA (reference sequence). The CDR3 has 17 amino acids. V lost 5 bases and J lost 8; bases outside the gene matches: 16. In nucleotides, the CDR3 is TGCAGTGCTCTAGGGACAGGAACGAGACTAGCGGGGGATGAGCAGTTCTTC. It translates to CSALGTGTRLAGDEQFF.

The chain combines TRBV19 with TRBJ1-6, with D maybe TRBD1 (5 bases). V lost 5 bases and J lost 9, with 14 bases in between. Germline CDR1 and CDR2: LNHDA and SQIVND (reference sequence). The CDR3 is 14 amino acids. CDR3: CASSDTGFGSPLHF. For the CDR3, the DNA is TGTGCCAGTAGTGACACAGGATTCGGTTCACCCCTCCACTTT.